One TCR beta chain is described in this entry. The data belong to a study of blood T cell repertoires in COVID-19. In the study overall: Specimens from acute and convalescent COVID-19 originated in the United States, Italy and Spain. From T cells, B-cell-depleted T cells, or PBMCs came the material, which was cDNA or gDNA.

CDR3 length equals 16 residues. The V end lost 2 bases, the J end lost 2 bases, and 15 bases lay between the germline ends. Germline V gene sequence: CDR1 MNHEY, CDR2 SMNVEV (reference sequence). The age range of participants was about 18 to 100 years, with residence in about two dozen US areas. Either two negative PCRs, clearance, or symptom resolution qualified Cohort 3 donors as recovered. The protocol was immunoSEQ multiplex PCR, while the TCRdb copy is restricted to in-frame clones and leaves out a portion. The sample records some 130,000 clones, 70% to 90% being singletons. The TCR sequence derives from a middle-aged man who had recovered from COVID-19. The chain combines TRBV27 with TRBJ1-2; unclear D gene. Sequenced input: PBMCs or T cells enriched from blood (not recorded which). The CDR3 spells CASSLSPSAGNYGYTF. CDR3 in DNA: TGTGCCAGCAGTTTAAGCCCCTCGGCGGGAAACTATGGCTACACCTTC.